This T cell receptor beta chain was retrieved from a study of T cells in localized non-small cell lung cancer. V lost 6 bases to trimming and J lost 8 bases, with 22 bases between them. This CDR3 region has 15 residues. Germline V gene sequence: CDR1 MNHEY, CDR2 SVGAGI. About this clone itself: No antigen is known for it.

Study-level results: Increased T cell density in blood showed an association with longer overall survival. Heterogeneity remains possible, as sequencing covered one tumor region only. Adjacent lung held a median 57 of the top 100 tumor clones. Uninvolved neighboring lung showed the greatest T cell clonality, exceeding tumor.

Repertoires were generated with immunoSEQ multiplex PCR, while TCRdb's copy carries only in-frame clones and drops some. The data show around 33,000 clones, around 92% seen once. The sequence derives from a female donor aged 60 or older with stage I lung adenocarcinoma. Sequenced material: peripheral blood, taken before any cancer treatment. V gene TRBV6-5 combines with J gene TRBJ1-1; D is possibly TRBD1 (5 bases). The CDR3 protein is CASSADAGHGGEAFF. The CDR3 bases are TGTGCCAGCAGCGCTGACGCAGGCCATGGGGGGGAAGCTTTCTTT.